This is a list of T cell receptor beta chains from one sample in a study of T-cell memory formation after mild COVID-19. MiXCR, run by TCRdb on the 5' RACE reads, gives a single entry per CDR3 protein. Of 450,000 to 650,000 distinct CDR3 sequences listed, roughly 22% were seen once; the top ten hold around 13%. Sequencing used PBMCs or a T cell subset sorted from them (not recorded which). These receptors were collected from an adult woman who had mild COVID-19 (a few samples of this study predate the infection). Cell type and time point are not known. Each CDR3 is given with its conserved first and last residue. The D gene is left open where the match is weak. Clone size is not always given. Where it is, it says once, few, many or a class for expanded clones.

clone size: few
D gene: TRBD2
V gene: TRBV6-2/TRBV6-3
J gene: TRBJ2-7
CDR3 protein: CASSTGLAGELSF
CDR3 DNA: TGTGCCAGCAGTACGGGACTAGCGGGAGAGCTGTCCTTC

clone size: .
D gene: TRBD2
V gene: TRBV3-1
J gene: TRBJ2-3
CDR3 protein: CASSRGGNTDTQYF
CDR3 DNA: TGTGCCAGCAGCCGCGGGGGGAACACAGATACGCAGTATTTT

clone size: many
D gene: .
V gene: TRBV18
J gene: TRBJ2-6
CDR3 protein: CASSRDRKTAVLTF
CDR3 DNA: TGTGCCAGCTCACGCGACAGAAAGACGGCCGTCCTGACTTTC

clone size: few
D gene: TRBD1
V gene: TRBV29-1
J gene: TRBJ2-2
CDR3 protein: CSVNTGGKTGELFF
CDR3 DNA: TGCAGCGTGAATACAGGGGGCAAAACCGGGGAGCTGTTTTTT

clone size: many
D gene: TRBD2
V gene: TRBV20-1
J gene: TRBJ2-7
CDR3 protein: CSAREERDYEQYF
CDR3 DNA: TGCAGTGCTAGAGAGGAGCGGGACTACGAGCAGTACTTC

clone size: .
D gene: TRBD2
V gene: TRBV4-1
J gene: TRBJ2-3
CDR3 protein: CAISAGLAGTDTQYF
CDR3 DNA: TGCGCCATCAGCGCGGGACTAGCGGGCACAGATACGCAGTATTTT

clone size: few
D gene: TRBD1
V gene: TRBV6-2/TRBV6-3
J gene: TRBJ2-2
CDR3 protein: CASSYSGTGGHTGELFF
CDR3 DNA: TGTGCCAGCAGTTACTCGGGGACAGGGGGGCACACCGGGGAGCTGTTTTTT

clone size: few
D gene: .
V gene: TRBV5-1
J gene: TRBJ1-1
CDR3 protein: CASSLGAAGGEAFF
CDR3 DNA: TGCGCCAGCAGCTTGGGAGCCGCCGGAGGAGAAGCTTTCTTT

clone size: .
D gene: TRBD2
V gene: TRBV24-1
J gene: TRBJ2-3
CDR3 protein: CATSGSSGVGDTQYF
CDR3 DNA: TGTGCCACCAGTGGATCAAGCGGGGTGGGGGATACGCAGTATTTT

clone size: .
D gene: .
V gene: TRBV7-2
J gene: TRBJ2-1
CDR3 protein: CASSPDYRGQFF
CDR3 DNA: TGTGCCAGCAGCCCCGATTATCGGGGGCAGTTCTTC

clone size: .
D gene: .
V gene: TRBV6-5
J gene: TRBJ2-6
CDR3 protein: CASSPYLAGANVLTF
CDR3 DNA: TGTGCCAGCAGTCCCTACTTAGCTGGGGCCAACGTCCTGACTTTC

clone size: many
D gene: .
V gene: TRBV20-1
J gene: TRBJ1-2
CDR3 protein: CSASSRGRASSGYGYTF
CDR3 DNA: TGCAGTGCTAGTAGTCGGGGCAGGGCTTCCTCGGGCTATGGCTACACCTTC

clone size: few
D gene: TRBD1
V gene: TRBV6-5
J gene: TRBJ1-1
CDR3 protein: CASIRQGANEAFF
CDR3 DNA: TGTGCCAGCATTAGACAGGGGGCGAATGAAGCTTTCTTT

clone size: .
D gene: .
V gene: TRBV2
J gene: TRBJ2-3
CDR3 protein: CASSKLVDTQYF
CDR3 DNA: TGTGCCAGCAGCAAGCTCGTAGATACGCAGTATTTT

clone size: few
D gene: TRBD1
V gene: TRBV5-1
J gene: TRBJ2-7
CDR3 protein: CASSLADRAHEQYF
CDR3 DNA: TGCGCCAGCAGCTTGGCCGACAGGGCCCACGAGCAGTACTTC

clone size: many
D gene: .
V gene: TRBV20-1
J gene: TRBJ1-6
CDR3 protein: CSASEGGVSPLHF
CDR3 DNA: TGCAGTGCTAGCGAGGGAGGTGTTTCACCCCTCCACTTT

clone size: .
D gene: .
V gene: TRBV5-4
J gene: TRBJ2-5
CDR3 protein: CASSPTERAGETQYF
CDR3 DNA: TGTGCCAGCAGCCCCACGGAACGGGCTGGAGAGACCCAGTACTTC

clone size: .
D gene: .
V gene: TRBV19
J gene: TRBJ2-2
CDR3 protein: CASSIVGFDTGELFF
CDR3 DNA: TGTGCCAGTAGTATTGTGGGGTTTGACACCGGGGAGCTGTTTTTT

clone size: .
D gene: .
V gene: TRBV6-5
J gene: TRBJ2-3
CDR3 protein: CASTFKYPGVGRLRARTDTQYF
CDR3 DNA: TGTGCCAGCACCTTTAAGTATCCGGGAGTGGGGAGACTGAGGGCCCGCACAGATACGCAGTATTTT

clone size: .
D gene: TRBD2
V gene: TRBV12-3/TRBV12-4
J gene: TRBJ2-5
CDR3 protein: CASSPSGMGETQYF
CDR3 DNA: TGTGCCAGCAGTCCTAGCGGGATGGGGGAGACCCAGTACTTC

clone size: .
D gene: TRBD2
V gene: TRBV12-5
J gene: TRBJ2-3
CDR3 protein: CASGLVDRAGSTDTQYF
CDR3 DNA: TGTGCTAGTGGTTTGGTAGATCGAGCGGGAAGCACAGATACGCAGTATTTT

clone size: .
D gene: .
V gene: TRBV7-9
J gene: TRBJ2-3
CDR3 protein: CASSHLLRVGTDTQYF
CDR3 DNA: TGTGCCAGCAGCCACTTATTGAGGGTAGGCACAGATACGCAGTATTTT

clone size: few
D gene: .
V gene: TRBV14
J gene: TRBJ2-7
CDR3 protein: CASSRSGLDSYEQYF
CDR3 DNA: TGTGCCAGCAGCCGAAGCGGGTTAGACTCCTACGAGCAGTACTTC

clone size: few
D gene: .
V gene: TRBV29-1
J gene: TRBJ1-5
CDR3 protein: CSTQENSNQPQHF
CDR3 DNA: TGCAGCACCCAGGAGAATAGCAATCAGCCCCAGCATTTT

clone size: few
D gene: .
V gene: TRBV6-2/TRBV6-3
J gene: TRBJ2-6
CDR3 protein: CASSYGVGANVLTF
CDR3 DNA: TGTGCCAGCAGTTACGGGGTGGGGGCCAACGTCCTGACTTTC

clone size: .
D gene: TRBD1
V gene: TRBV6-6
J gene: TRBJ2-2
CDR3 protein: CASSYPTTGGTGELFF
CDR3 DNA: TGTGCCAGCAGTTACCCCACGACAGGGGGCACCGGGGAGCTGTTTTTT

clone size: once
D gene: .
V gene: TRBV6-2/TRBV6-3
J gene: TRBJ1-1
CDR3 protein: CASSYSTGLTEAFF
CDR3 DNA: TGTGCCAGCAGTTACTCAACAGGGTTAACTGAAGCTTTCTTT

clone size: .
D gene: .
V gene: TRBV15
J gene: TRBJ2-7
CDR3 protein: CATSDTSYEQYF
CDR3 DNA: TGTGCCACCAGCGACACATCCTACGAGCAGTACTTC

clone size: .
D gene: TRBD2
V gene: TRBV20-1
J gene: TRBJ2-1
CDR3 protein: CSARSLAGSYNEQFF
CDR3 DNA: TGCAGTGCTAGGAGCCTAGCGGGGTCGTACAATGAGCAGTTCTTC

clone size: medium-sized
D gene: .
V gene: TRBV5-1
J gene: TRBJ2-6
CDR3 protein: CASSFPTQLSGANVLTF
CDR3 DNA: TGCGCCAGCAGTTTCCCGACCCAGCTATCTGGGGCCAACGTCCTGACTTTC

clone size: .
D gene: .
V gene: TRBV11-2
J gene: TRBJ1-2
CDR3 protein: CASSPRTDYGYTF
CDR3 DNA: TGTGCCAGCAGCCCCCGGACAGACTATGGCTACACCTTC

clone size: few
D gene: .
V gene: TRBV6-5
J gene: TRBJ2-7
CDR3 protein: CASFDSPYSEQYF
CDR3 DNA: TGTGCCAGCTTCGACAGCCCCTACTCCGAGCAGTACTTC

clone size: few
D gene: .
V gene: TRBV24-1
J gene: TRBJ2-3
CDR3 protein: CATSDRDRVGSTDTQYF
CDR3 DNA: TGTGCCACCAGTGATCGAGACCGCGTAGGAAGCACAGATACGCAGTATTTT

clone size: few
D gene: TRBD1
V gene: TRBV30
J gene: TRBJ2-2
CDR3 protein: CAWGTGPRTGELFF
CDR3 DNA: TGTGCCTGGGGGACAGGGCCCCGGACCGGGGAGCTGTTTTTT

clone size: .
D gene: .
V gene: TRBV15
J gene: TRBJ1-2
CDR3 protein: CATSRDGTDGYTF
CDR3 DNA: TGTGCCACCAGCAGAGATGGTACGGATGGCTACACCTTC

clone size: .
D gene: .
V gene: TRBV7-9
J gene: TRBJ2-7
CDR3 protein: CASSRGEGRGAYEQYF
CDR3 DNA: TGTGCCAGCAGCCGAGGCGAGGGGAGGGGGGCCTACGAGCAGTACTTC

clone size: .
D gene: .
V gene: TRBV7-6
J gene: TRBJ2-3
CDR3 protein: CASSPPRTWTTDTQYF
CDR3 DNA: TGTGCCAGCAGCCCACCGCGGACTTGGACGACAGATACGCAGTATTTT

clone size: .
D gene: TRBD2
V gene: TRBV5-1
J gene: TRBJ2-1
CDR3 protein: CASRLGLAEMNEQFF
CDR3 DNA: TGCGCCAGCAGATTGGGCCTAGCGGAGATGAATGAGCAGTTCTTC

clone size: .
D gene: TRBD2
V gene: TRBV29-1
J gene: TRBJ2-1
CDR3 protein: CSVLAGPSYNEQFF
CDR3 DNA: TGCAGCGTCTTAGCGGGACCATCCTACAATGAGCAGTTCTTC

clone size: .
D gene: TRBD1
V gene: TRBV24-1
J gene: TRBJ2-1
CDR3 protein: CATSDRGTGKNEQFF
CDR3 DNA: TGTGCCACCAGTGACCGCGGGACAGGGAAGAATGAGCAGTTCTTC

clone size: .
D gene: .
V gene: TRBV5-6
J gene: TRBJ1-6
CDR3 protein: CASSAGYSPLHF
CDR3 DNA: TGTGCCAGCAGCGCGGGTTATTCACCCCTCCACTTT

clone size: .
D gene: TRBD2
V gene: TRBV7-6
J gene: TRBJ2-7
CDR3 protein: CASSFSPGGSGSYEQYF
CDR3 DNA: TGTGCCAGCAGCTTCAGCCCAGGGGGTAGCGGGAGTTACGAGCAGTACTTC

clone size: many
D gene: TRBD1
V gene: TRBV5-1
J gene: TRBJ2-7
CDR3 protein: CASSSLTGGPTYEQYF
CDR3 DNA: TGCGCCAGCAGTTCCCTCACAGGGGGCCCAACCTACGAGCAGTACTTC

clone size: .
D gene: .
V gene: TRBV5-8
J gene: TRBJ1-1
CDR3 protein: CASSLAHGAFF
CDR3 DNA: TGTGCCAGCAGCTTGGCCCATGGCGCTTTCTTT

clone size: few
D gene: TRBD1
V gene: TRBV27
J gene: TRBJ2-7
CDR3 protein: CASSLGTGGEYEYF
CDR3 DNA: TGTGCCAGCAGTTTAGGGACAGGGGGGGAATATGAGTACTTC

clone size: .
D gene: .
V gene: TRBV7-8
J gene: TRBJ2-1
CDR3 protein: CASSLARWDTYNEQFF
CDR3 DNA: TGTGCCAGCAGCTTAGCGAGGTGGGACACCTACAATGAGCAGTTCTTC

clone size: few
D gene: .
V gene: TRBV7-2
J gene: TRBJ2-7
CDR3 protein: CASSFYSGYEQYF
CDR3 DNA: TGTGCCAGCAGCTTCTACTCGGGTTACGAGCAGTACTTC

clone size: many
D gene: .
V gene: TRBV7-9
J gene: TRBJ2-1
CDR3 protein: CASSLGANEQFF
CDR3 DNA: TGCGCCAGCAGCTTGGGAGCAAATGAGCAGTTCTTC

clone size: .
D gene: .
V gene: TRBV3-1
J gene: TRBJ2-4
CDR3 protein: CASSQGFTEAKNIQYF
CDR3 DNA: TGTGCCAGCAGCCAAGGTTTTACAGAAGCCAAAAACATTCAGTACTTC

clone size: .
D gene: .
V gene: TRBV18
J gene: TRBJ1-1
CDR3 protein: CASSPRVGRAEAFF
CDR3 DNA: TGTGCCAGCTCACCACGGGTGGGTCGGGCTGAAGCTTTCTTT

clone size: many
D gene: TRBD2
V gene: TRBV6-2/TRBV6-3
J gene: TRBJ2-3
CDR3 protein: CASRHTSGSDTQYF
CDR3 DNA: TGTGCCAGCAGACACACTAGCGGATCAGATACGCAGTATTTT

clone size: many
D gene: TRBD2
V gene: TRBV7-2
J gene: TRBJ2-1
CDR3 protein: CASSASGRYEQFF
CDR3 DNA: TGTGCCAGCAGCGCTAGCGGGAGGTATGAGCAGTTCTTC

clone size: .
D gene: .
V gene: TRBV24-1
J gene: TRBJ2-2
CDR3 protein: CGVGKGEANTGELFF
CDR3 DNA: TGTGGGGTGGGGAAAGGGGAAGCGAACACCGGGGAGCTGTTTTTT

clone size: .
D gene: TRBD2
V gene: TRBV2
J gene: TRBJ2-1
CDR3 protein: CASSSTAGEGYNEQFF
CDR3 DNA: TGTGCCAGCAGTTCCACAGCGGGAGAGGGCTACAATGAGCAGTTCTTC

clone size: few
D gene: .
V gene: TRBV5-4
J gene: TRBJ2-3
CDR3 protein: CASSPPGRGNTDTQYF
CDR3 DNA: TGTGCCAGCAGCCCCCCCGGGCGGGGAAACACAGATACGCAGTATTTT